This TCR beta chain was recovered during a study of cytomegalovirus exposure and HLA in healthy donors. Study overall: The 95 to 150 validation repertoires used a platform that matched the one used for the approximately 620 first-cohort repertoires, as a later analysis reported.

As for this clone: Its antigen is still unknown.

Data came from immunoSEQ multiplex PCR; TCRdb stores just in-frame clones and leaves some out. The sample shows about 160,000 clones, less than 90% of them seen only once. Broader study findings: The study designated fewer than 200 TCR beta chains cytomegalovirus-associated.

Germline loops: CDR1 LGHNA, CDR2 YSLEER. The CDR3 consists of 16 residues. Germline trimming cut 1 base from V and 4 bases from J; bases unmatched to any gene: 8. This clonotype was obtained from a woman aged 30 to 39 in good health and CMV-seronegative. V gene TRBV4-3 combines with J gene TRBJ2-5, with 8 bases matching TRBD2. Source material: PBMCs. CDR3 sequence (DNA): TGCGCCAGCAGCCAAGGTATCGCGGGAGGCTTAGAGACCCAGTACTTC. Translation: CASSQGIAGGLETQYF.